This T cell receptor beta chain originates from a study of T cell responses to AZD1222 COVID-19 vaccine. Trimming shortened V by 3 bases and J by 0 bases, and 10 bases separated the two germline ends. The CDR3 totals 15 residues. Germline V gene sequence: CDR1 LNHDA, CDR2 SQIVND (reference sequence). Generated by immunoSEQ multiplex PCR, the TCRdb table keeps only in-frame clones and is missing some. The sample includes 77,000 or so clones, 90% to 95% of them seen just once. Remarks on this clone: The antigen is not known.

Whole-study results and caveats: Most donors were white British, females outnumbered males, and clonal diversity was possibly underestimated. No repertoire was sampled before or during the peak T cell response, only after it. Nearly half of the spike-specific TCRs reportedly recognize variant regions that carry no mutations. When two AZD1222 doses had been given, Spike-specific TCR breadth and depth rose.

The clonotype was recovered from an adult in good health. The J gene is TRBJ2-3, the V gene TRBV19; D remains unclear. The input for sequencing was peripheral blood, taken on day 0 of MenACWY control vaccination. The CDR3 nucleotides read TGTGCCAGTAGTATGGCCGCTTCTAGCACAGATACGCAGTATTTT. Amino acids: CASSMAASSTDTQYF.